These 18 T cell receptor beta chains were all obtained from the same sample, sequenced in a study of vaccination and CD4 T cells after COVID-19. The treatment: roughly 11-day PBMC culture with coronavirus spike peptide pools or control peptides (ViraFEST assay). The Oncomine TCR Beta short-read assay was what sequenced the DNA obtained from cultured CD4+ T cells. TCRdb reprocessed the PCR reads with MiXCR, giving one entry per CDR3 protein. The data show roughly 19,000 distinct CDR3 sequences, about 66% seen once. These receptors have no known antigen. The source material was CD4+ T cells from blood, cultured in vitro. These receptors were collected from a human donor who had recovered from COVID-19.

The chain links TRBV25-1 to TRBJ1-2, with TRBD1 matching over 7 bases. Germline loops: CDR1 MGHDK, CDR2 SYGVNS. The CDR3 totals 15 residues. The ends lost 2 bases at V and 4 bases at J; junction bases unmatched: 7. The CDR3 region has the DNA TGTGCCAGCAGTGAAACTGACGGGACAGTCTATGGCTACACCTTC. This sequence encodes CASSETDGTVYGYTF.

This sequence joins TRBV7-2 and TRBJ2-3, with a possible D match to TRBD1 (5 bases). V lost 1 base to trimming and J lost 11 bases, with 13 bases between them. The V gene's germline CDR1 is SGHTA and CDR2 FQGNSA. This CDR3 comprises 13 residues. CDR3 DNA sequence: TGTGCCAGCAGCTTAGAAAGGGGTAGAGGGCAGTATTTT. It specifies CASSLERGRGQYF.

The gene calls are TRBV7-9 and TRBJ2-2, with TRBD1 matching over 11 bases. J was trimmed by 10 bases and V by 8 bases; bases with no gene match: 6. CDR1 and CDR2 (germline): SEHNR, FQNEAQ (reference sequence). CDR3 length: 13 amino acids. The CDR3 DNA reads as TGTGCCAGCGGGACAGGGGGTGCCCCGGAGCTGTTTTTT. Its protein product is CASGTGGAPELFF.

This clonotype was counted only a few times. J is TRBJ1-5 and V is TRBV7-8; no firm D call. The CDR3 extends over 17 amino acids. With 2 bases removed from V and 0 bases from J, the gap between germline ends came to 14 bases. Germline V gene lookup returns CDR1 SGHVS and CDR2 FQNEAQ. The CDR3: CASSLSVGIGSNQPQHF. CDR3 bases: TGTGCCAGCAGCTTATCTGTCGGGATAGGTAGCAATCAGCCCCAGCATTTT.

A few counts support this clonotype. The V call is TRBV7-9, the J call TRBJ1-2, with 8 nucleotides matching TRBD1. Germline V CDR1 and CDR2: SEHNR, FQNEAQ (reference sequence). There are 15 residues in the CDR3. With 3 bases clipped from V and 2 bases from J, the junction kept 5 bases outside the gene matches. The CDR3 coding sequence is TGTGCCAGCAGCTTCCCGGACAGGGCCAACTATGGCTACACCTTC. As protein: CASSFPDRANYGYTF.

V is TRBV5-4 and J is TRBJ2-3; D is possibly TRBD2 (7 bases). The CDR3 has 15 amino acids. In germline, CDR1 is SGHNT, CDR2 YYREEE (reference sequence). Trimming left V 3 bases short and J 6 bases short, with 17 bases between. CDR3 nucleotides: TGTGCCAGCAGCTATAGCGCGGGGGCCCGGGATACGCAGTATTTT. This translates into CASSYSAGARDTQYF.

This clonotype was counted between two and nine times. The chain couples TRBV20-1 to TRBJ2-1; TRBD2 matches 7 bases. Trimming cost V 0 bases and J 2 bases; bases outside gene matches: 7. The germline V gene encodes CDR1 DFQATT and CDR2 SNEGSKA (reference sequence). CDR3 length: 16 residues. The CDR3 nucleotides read TGCAGTGCTAGAGATCCGGCTAGCGGCCCCTACAATGAGCAGTTCTTC. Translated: CSARDPASGPYNEQFF.

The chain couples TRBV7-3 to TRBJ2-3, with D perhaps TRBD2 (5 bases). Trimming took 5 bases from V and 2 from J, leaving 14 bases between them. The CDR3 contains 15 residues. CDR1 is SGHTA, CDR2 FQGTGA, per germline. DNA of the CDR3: TGTGCCAGCAGCCGCACTAGTGGCCACACAGATACGCAGTATTTT. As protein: CASSRTSGHTDTQYF.

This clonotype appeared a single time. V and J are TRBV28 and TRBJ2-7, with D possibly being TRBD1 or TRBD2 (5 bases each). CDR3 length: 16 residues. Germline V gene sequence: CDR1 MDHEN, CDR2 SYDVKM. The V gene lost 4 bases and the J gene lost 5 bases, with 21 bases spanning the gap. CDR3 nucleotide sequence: TGTGCCAGCAGTTCATCGCAAACAGTGGGGGTGCACGAGCAGTACTTC. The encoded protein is CASSSSQTVGVHEQYF.

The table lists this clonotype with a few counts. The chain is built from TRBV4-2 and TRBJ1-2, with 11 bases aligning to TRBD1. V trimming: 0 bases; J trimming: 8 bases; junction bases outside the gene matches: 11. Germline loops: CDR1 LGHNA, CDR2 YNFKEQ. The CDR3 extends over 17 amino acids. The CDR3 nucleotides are TGTGCCAGCAGCCAAGATCTAGGTGAGGACAGGGGGCAAGGCTACACCTTC. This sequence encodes CASSQDLGEDRGQGYTF.

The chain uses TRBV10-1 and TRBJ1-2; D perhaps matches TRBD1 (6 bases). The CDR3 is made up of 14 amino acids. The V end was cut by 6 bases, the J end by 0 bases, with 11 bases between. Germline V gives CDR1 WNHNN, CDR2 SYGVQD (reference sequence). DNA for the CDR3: TGCGCCAGCAGCAAGGGGGGGTCTAACTATGGCTACACCTTC. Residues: CASSKGGSNYGYTF.

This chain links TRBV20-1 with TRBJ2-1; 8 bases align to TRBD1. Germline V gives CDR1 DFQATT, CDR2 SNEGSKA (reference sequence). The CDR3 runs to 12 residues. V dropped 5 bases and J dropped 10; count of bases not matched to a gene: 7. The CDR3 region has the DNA TGCAGTGCTGGACAGGGTAGAAAGGAGCAGTTCTTC. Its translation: CSAGQGRKEQFF.

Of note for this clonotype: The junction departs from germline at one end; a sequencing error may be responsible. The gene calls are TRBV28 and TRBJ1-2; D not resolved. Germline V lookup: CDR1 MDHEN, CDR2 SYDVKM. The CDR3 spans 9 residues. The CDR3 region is CASSFPVFF. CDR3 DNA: TGTGCCAGCAGTTTCCCCGTTTTCTTC.

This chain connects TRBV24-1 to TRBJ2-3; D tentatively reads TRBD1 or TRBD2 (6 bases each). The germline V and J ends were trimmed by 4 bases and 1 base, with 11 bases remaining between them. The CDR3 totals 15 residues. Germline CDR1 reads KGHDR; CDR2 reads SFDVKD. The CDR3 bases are TGTGCCACCAGTGACACGGGGGCTGGCACAGATACGCAGTATTTT. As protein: CATSDTGAGTDTQYF.

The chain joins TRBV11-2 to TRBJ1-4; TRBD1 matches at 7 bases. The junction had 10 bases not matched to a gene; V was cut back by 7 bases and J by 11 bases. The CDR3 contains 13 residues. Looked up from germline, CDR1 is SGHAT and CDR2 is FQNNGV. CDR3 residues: CASTLRDSGKLFF. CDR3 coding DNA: TGTGCCAGCACCCTCCGGGACAGCGGGAAACTGTTTTTT.

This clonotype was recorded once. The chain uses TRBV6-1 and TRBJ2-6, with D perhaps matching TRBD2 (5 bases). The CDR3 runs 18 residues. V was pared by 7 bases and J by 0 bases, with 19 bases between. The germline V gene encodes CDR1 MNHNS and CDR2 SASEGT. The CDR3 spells CASNYRLSGGSGANVLTF. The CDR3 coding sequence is TGTGCCAGCAACTACCGGTTGAGCGGCGGCTCTGGGGCCAACGTCCTGACTTTC.

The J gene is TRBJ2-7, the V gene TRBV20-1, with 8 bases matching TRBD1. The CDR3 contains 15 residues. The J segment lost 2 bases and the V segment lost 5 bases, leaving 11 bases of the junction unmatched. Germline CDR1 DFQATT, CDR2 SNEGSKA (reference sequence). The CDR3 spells CSAATGTGDTYEQYF. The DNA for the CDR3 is TGCAGTGCTGCGACCGGGACAGGCGATACCTACGAGCAGTACTTC.

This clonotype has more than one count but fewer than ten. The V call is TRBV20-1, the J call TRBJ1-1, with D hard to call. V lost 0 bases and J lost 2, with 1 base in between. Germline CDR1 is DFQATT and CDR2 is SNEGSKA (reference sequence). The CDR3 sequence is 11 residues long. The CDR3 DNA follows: TGCAGTGCTAGAGATAACACTGAAGCTTTCTTT. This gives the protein CSARDNTEAFF.